The TCR beta chain described here comes from a study of blood T cell repertoires in COVID-19. Study as a whole: COVID-19 samples, acute and convalescent, were from the United States, Italy and Spain. Nucleic acid was either cDNA or gDNA, and it came from T cells, B-cell-depleted T cells, or PBMCs.

Assay used: immunoSEQ multiplex PCR; TCRdb lists only in-frame clones, some missing. This sample carries 75,000 to 100,000 clones, 70% to 90% of them seen once, and the ten largest clones take 4.5%. The specimen sequenced was peripheral blood. The clonotype comes from a man between 65 and 79 years old with acute or convalescent COVID-19.

The CDR3: CASSEFDRGTEQYV. In DNA form, the CDR3 reads TGTGCCAGCAGTGAGTTTGACCGTGGGACAGAGCAGTACGTC. The V call is TRBV6-4, the J call TRBJ2-7, with D tentatively TRBD1 (6 bases). The germline CDR1 and CDR2 sequences are MRHNA and SNTAGT. The CDR3 loop spans 14 amino acids. Trimming removed 3 bases at V and 7 bases at J, with 16 bases between.